This entry describes one TCR beta chain. Unmatched junction bases numbered 10, after V lost 5 bases and J lost 3 bases. The germline V gene has CDR1 KGHSH and CDR2 LQKENI. This CDR3 is built from 15 residues. The sample belongs to a study of blood T cell repertoires in COVID-19. Study as a whole: Both acute and convalescent COVID-19 samples were obtained from the United States, Italy and Spain. Sample material is recorded as cDNA or gDNA derived from T cells, B-cell-depleted T cells, or PBMCs.

Methods used by the authors: Estimated nucleated cell counts came from reference gene primer amplification. Generated by immunoSEQ multiplex PCR, the TCRdb table keeps only in-frame clones and is missing some. V and J calls plus clone size are reproduced from that table; the DNA served to infer D and trimming. The sample holds 200,000 to 250,000 clones, around 83% seen once. Sequenced: peripheral blood. The chain couples TRBV18 to TRBJ2-7; TRBD2 aligns across 7 bases. This receptor was obtained from a woman aged 45-65 years with acute or convalescent COVID-19. CDR3 region: CASSNTSAVVYEQYF. The CDR3 bases are TGTGCCAGCTCAAACACTAGCGCTGTTGTCTACGAGCAGTACTTC.